The following is a TCR beta chain sequence with its context. This CDR3 is 15 amino acids long. In germline, CDR1 is MNHEY, CDR2 SMNVEV (reference sequence). Trimming cost V 5 bases and J 5 bases, with 18 bases left between them. The sample originates from a study of TIL therapy for anti-PD-1-resistant metastatic lung cancer. Time point given: pre-treatment sample, taken before nivolumab and TIL therapy. The immunoSEQ assay was v3. Libraries were prepared by immunoSEQ multiplex PCR; TCRdb keeps only in-frame clonotypes and omits some of them. The data show about 57,000 clones, about 80% seen once. Sequences were derived from blood, sampled at baseline. This TCR derives from a woman between 25 and 85 years old with non-small cell lung cancer. The V gene is TRBV27, the J gene TRBJ2-5; D possibly corresponds to TRBD1 (6 bases). CDR3 sequence reads: CASSTSPGDWETQYF. For the CDR3, the DNA is TGTGCCAGCAGTACCTCCCCAGGGGATTGGGAGACCCAGTACTTC.